This record looks at one TCR beta chain sequence and its context. Its target is not known. The data were taken from a study of CD8 T cells in ankylosing spondylitis. Study observations and caveats: One TCR beta motif, made up of roughly 8 highly homologous variants, appeared characteristic of ankylosing spondylitis blood. The clones that were linked to disease were reported to be significantly enriched in matched synovial fluid samples from ankylosing spondylitis patients.

From the 5' RACE reads, TCRdb called clonotypes with MiXCR, one entry per CDR3 protein. Altogether almost 250,000 distinct CDR3 sequences are present, 30% to 40% being singletons, with the ten largest covering around 4%. V gave up 9 bases and J gave up 11 bases, with 20 bases separating them. The CDR3 has 12 amino acids. Germline CDR1 is MDHEN and CDR2 is SYDVKM. The sample was blood, either unsorted or a sorted T cell fraction (not recorded which). The receptor's source is a male donor with ankylosing spondylitis or in good health (not recorded which). V gene TRBV28 combines with J gene TRBJ2-7; the D is unclear. The CDR3 here is CARTPLMRLEYF. The CDR3 nucleotides are TGTGCCAGAACTCCCTTGATGAGGTTGGAGTACTTC.